This T cell receptor beta chain emerged from a study of blood T cell repertoires in COVID-19. This CDR3 comprises 12 residues. V lost 5 bases to trimming and J lost 7 bases, with 11 bases between them. TCRdb's copy holds only in-frame clones and misses some; the assay was immunoSEQ multiplex PCR. The table shows 400,000 to 450,000 clones, with over 75% occurring only once. Study members were between roughly 18 and 100 years old and lived in 24 US regions. The chain has TRBV12-3 or TRBV12-4 and TRBJ1-2; a weak D match, TRBD1 (6 bases). The origin of this receptor is a man in his thirties or forties who had recovered from COVID-19. Material for sequencing was PBMCs or T cells enriched from blood (not recorded which). The CDR3 DNA reads TGTGCCAGCAGTGCCATGGACAGTGGCTACACCTTC. This encodes CASSAMDSGYTF.